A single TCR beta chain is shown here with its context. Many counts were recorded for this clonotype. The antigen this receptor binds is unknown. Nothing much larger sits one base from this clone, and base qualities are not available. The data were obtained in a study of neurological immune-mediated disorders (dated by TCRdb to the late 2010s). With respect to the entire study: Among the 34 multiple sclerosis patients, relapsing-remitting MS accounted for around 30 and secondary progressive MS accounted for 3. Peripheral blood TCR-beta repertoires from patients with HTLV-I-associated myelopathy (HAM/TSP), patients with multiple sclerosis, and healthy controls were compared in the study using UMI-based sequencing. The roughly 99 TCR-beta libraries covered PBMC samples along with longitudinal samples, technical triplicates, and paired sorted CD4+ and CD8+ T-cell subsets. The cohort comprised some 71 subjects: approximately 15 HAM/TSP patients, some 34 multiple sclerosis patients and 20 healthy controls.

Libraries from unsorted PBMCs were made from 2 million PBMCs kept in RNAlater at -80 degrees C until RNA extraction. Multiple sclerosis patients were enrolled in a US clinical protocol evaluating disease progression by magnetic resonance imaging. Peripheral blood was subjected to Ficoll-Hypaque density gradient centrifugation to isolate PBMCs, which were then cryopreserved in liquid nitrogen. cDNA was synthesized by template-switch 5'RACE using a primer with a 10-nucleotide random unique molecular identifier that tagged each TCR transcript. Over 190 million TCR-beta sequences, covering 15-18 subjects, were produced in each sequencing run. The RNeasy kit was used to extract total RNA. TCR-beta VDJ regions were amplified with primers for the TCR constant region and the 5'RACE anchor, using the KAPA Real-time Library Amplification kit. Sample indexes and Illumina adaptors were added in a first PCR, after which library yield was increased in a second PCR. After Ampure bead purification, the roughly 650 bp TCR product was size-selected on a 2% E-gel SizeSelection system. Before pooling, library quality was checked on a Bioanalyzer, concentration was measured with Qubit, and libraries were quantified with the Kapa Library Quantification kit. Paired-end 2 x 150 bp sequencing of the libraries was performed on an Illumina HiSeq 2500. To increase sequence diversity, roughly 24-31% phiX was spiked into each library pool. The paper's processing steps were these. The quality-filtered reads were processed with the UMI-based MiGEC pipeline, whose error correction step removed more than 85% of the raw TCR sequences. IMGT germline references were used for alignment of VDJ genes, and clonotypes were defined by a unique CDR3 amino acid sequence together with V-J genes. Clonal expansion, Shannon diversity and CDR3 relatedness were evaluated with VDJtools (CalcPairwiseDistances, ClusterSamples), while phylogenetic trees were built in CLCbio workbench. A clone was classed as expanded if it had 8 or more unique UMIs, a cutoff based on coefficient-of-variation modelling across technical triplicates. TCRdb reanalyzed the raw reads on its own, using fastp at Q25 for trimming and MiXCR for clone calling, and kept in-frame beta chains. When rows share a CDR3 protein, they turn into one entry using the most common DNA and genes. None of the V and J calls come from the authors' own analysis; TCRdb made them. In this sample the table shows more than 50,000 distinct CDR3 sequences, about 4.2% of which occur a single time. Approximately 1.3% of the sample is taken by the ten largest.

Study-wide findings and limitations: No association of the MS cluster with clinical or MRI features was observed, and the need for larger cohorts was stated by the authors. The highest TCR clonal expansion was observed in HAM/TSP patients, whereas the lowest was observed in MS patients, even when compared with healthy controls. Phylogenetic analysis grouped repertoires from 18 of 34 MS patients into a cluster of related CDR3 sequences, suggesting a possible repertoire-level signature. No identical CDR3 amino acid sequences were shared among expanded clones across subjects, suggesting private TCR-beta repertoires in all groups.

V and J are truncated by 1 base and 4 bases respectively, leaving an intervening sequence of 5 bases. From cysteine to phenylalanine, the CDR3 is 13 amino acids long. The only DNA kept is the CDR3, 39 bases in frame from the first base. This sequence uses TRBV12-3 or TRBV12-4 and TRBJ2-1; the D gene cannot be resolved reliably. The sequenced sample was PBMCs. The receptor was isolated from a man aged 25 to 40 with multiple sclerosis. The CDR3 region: CASSLGTYNEQFF. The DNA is TGTGCCAGCAGTTTAGGGACGTACAATGAGCAGTTCTTC.